This is a list of T cell receptor beta chains from one sample in a study of T cell repertoires in MIS-A myocarditis. Generated by immunoSEQ multiplex PCR, the TCRdb table keeps only in-frame clones and is missing some. The sample has roughly 12,000 clones, 83% seen once. Sequencing was done on a sample of right ventricle heart tissue obtained at autopsy. The source is a man between 18 and 35 years old with fulminant myocarditis from multisystem inflammatory syndrome in adults (MIS-A) after COVID-19. CDR3s include the opening cysteine and the closing phenylalanine or tryptophan. The D gene is left open where the match is weak. For some rows the clone size is stated as once, few or many, or as a class when expanded; others skip it.

.	TRBV5-1	once	TRBJ1-4	CASSLGWTATNEKLFF	TGCGCCAGCAGCTTGGGGTGGACAGCAACTAATGAAAAACTGTTTTTT
TRBD1	TRBV7-2	.	TRBJ1-1	CASSWRQGDKAFF	TGTGCCAGCAGCTGGCGACAGGGAGACAAGGCTTTCTTT
.	TRBV28	.	TRBJ1-5	CASSLPGTYNQPQHF	TGTGCCAGCAGTTTGCCAGGTACTTACAATCAGCCCCAGCATTTT
.	TRBV7-3	.	TRBJ2-4	CASPGPFQAKNIQYF	TGTGCCTCTCCGGGGCCGTTTCAAGCCAAAAACATTCAGTACTTC
TRBD2	TRBV20-1	.	TRBJ2-5	CSASSGRAEETQYF	TGCAGTGCTAGTAGCGGGAGGGCCGAAGAGACCCAGTACTTC
.	TRBV10-2	.	TRBJ2-7	CASTSLSGSYEQYF	TGCGCCAGCACTAGTCTGAGCGGCTCTTACGAGCAGTACTTC
TRBD2	TRBV7-9	once	TRBJ2-7	CASSLGGLANHEQYF	TGTGCCAGCAGCTTAGGGGGACTAGCGAACCACGAGCAGTACTTC
.	TRBV27	.	TRBJ1-2	CASSTRDHGYTF	TGTGCCAGCAGTACGAGGGATCATGGCTACACCTTC
.	TRBV27	.	TRBJ1-6	CASRAQERSPLHF	TGTGCCAGCAGAGCTCAAGAACGGTCACCCCTCCACTTT
.	TRBV7-2	.	TRBJ1-2	CAGSLATANYYGYTF	TGTGCCGGCAGCTTAGCCACAGCAAATTACTATGGCTACACCTTC
.	TRBV2	.	TRBJ1-5	CASSERQQALKHF	TGTGCCAGCAGTGAAAGGCAGCAGGCCCTGAAGCATTTT
.	TRBV7-2	.	TRBJ2-7	CASSLVLGALGEQYF	TGTGCCAGCAGCTTAGTATTGGGGGCCCTCGGCGAGCAGTACTTC
.	TRBV19	.	TRBJ2-4	CASSPGPQGSVSIQYF	TGTGCCAGTAGTCCCGGTCCTCAGGGGTCGGTGAGCATTCAGTACTTC
.	TRBV18	.	TRBJ1-1	CASSPSGAGDTEAFF	TGTGCCAGCTCACCATCGGGGGCAGGGGACACTGAAGCTTTCTTT
.	TRBV7-6	.	TRBJ1-1	CASAERDTNTEAFF	TGTGCCAGCGCTGAACGGGACACGAACACTGAAGCTTTCTTT
TRBD2	TRBV4-2	.	TRBJ2-7	CASSLERLAREQYF	TGTGCCAGCAGCCTGGAACGACTAGCGCGGGAGCAGTACTTC
TRBD2	TRBV4-1	few	TRBJ2-7	CASSRLAEGTYEQYF	TGCGCCAGCAGCCGACTAGCGGAAGGGACCTACGAGCAGTACTTC
.	TRBV20-1	.	TRBJ2-7	CSASRGEQYF	TGCAGTGCTAGTCGGGGCGAGCAGTACTTC
.	TRBV3-1/TRBV3-2	.	TRBJ2-7	CASSGGGWPGTAYEQYF	TGTGCCAGCAGCGGGGGGGGGTGGCCCGGGACAGCCTACGAGCAGTACTTC
.	TRBV4-3	once	TRBJ1-2	CASSEIGGSFSYTF	TGCGCCAGCAGCGAGATCGGGGGGTCGTTTAGCTACACCTTC
TRBD1	TRBV11-2	.	TRBJ1-1	CASSFGQGTNTEAFF	TGTGCCAGCAGCTTCGGACAGGGCACGAACACTGAAGCTTTCTTT
.	TRBV19	.	TRBJ1-3	CASSPGRAGGNTIYF	TGTGCCAGTAGCCCCGGGAGGGCAGGTGGAAACACCATATATTTT
.	TRBV6-1	.	TRBJ1-4	CASSEYGAGEKLFF	TGTGCCAGCAGTGAATATGGGGCTGGCGAAAAACTGTTTTTT
.	TRBV6-6	.	TRBJ1-4	CASRRKGINEKLFF	TGTGCCAGCAGGCGAAAAGGGATTAATGAAAAACTGTTTTTT
.	TRBV5-1	.	TRBJ1-4	CASSFLSQQEKLFF	TGCGCCAGCAGCTTTCTATCCCAACAGGAAAAACTGTTTTTT
TRBD1	TRBV10-2	.	TRBJ1-1	CASSDPGTGVNTEAFF	TGCGCCAGCAGTGACCCCGGGACAGGAGTGAACACTGAAGCTTTCTTT
.	TRBV28	.	TRBJ1-6	CASSPGVSLPLHF	TGTGCCAGCAGCCCGGGTGTTTCCCTACCCCTCCACTTT
.	TRBV13	.	TRBJ2-7	CASSPQGSYEQYF	TGTGCCAGCAGCCCCCAGGGATCCTACGAGCAGTACTTC
.	TRBV28	.	TRBJ2-7	CASSAAGSEQYF	TGTGCCAGCAGTGCCGCGGGCTCCGAGCAGTACTTC
.	TRBV7-9	.	TRBJ2-3	CASSTTDTTYTDTQYF	TGTGCCAGCAGCACTACGGACACAACCTACACAGATACGCAGTATTTT
TRBD1	TRBV19	.	TRBJ1-4	CASSDGTATNEKLFF	TGTGCCAGTAGCGACGGGACAGCAACTAATGAAAAACTGTTTTTT
TRBD1	TRBV7-9	.	TRBJ2-5	CASSRTQGRPRETQYF	TGTGCCAGCAGCCGTACACAGGGGCGCCCCCGGGAGACCCAGTACTTC
.	TRBV9	.	TRBJ1-5	CASSVGNLRPQHF	TGTGCCAGCAGCGTTGGCAACCTAAGGCCCCAGCATTTT
.	TRBV2	.	TRBJ2-7	CASSEGAGSHEQYF	TGTGCCAGCAGTGAAGGCGCAGGATCCCACGAGCAGTACTTC
.	TRBV30	.	TRBJ2-4	CASAYGYIQYF	TGTGCCTCCGCGTATGGGTACATTCAGTACTTC
.	TRBV4-1	.	TRBJ2-7	CASSQDGRGTNEQYF	TGCGCCAGCAGCCAAGACGGCAGGGGTACGAACGAGCAGTACTTC
.	TRBV7-9	.	TRBJ2-7	CASSLDINEQYF	TGTGCCAGCAGCTTAGACATCAACGAGCAGTACTTC
.	TRBV7-2	few	TRBJ1-1	CASSGQYYTEAFF	TGTGCCAGCAGCGGACAGTACTACACTGAAGCTTTCTTT
.	TRBV5-5	.	TRBJ2-7	CASSGGGGHYEQYF	TGTGCCAGCAGCGGGGGAGGGGGGCACTACGAGCAGTACTTC
.	TRBV15	.	TRBJ1-2	CATSKTDTNYGYTF	TGTGCCACCAGCAAGACCGATACTAACTATGGCTACACCTTC
.	TRBV7-9	.	TRBJ2-1	CASSFPPYNEQFF	TGTGCCAGCAGCTTCCCTCCCTACAATGAGCAGTTCTTC
TRBD1	TRBV27	.	TRBJ1-6	CASSRGQGNSPLHF	TGTGCCAGCAGTCGGGGACAGGGAAATTCACCCCTCCACTTT
.	TRBV9	.	TRBJ2-7	CASSRRGAYEQYF	TGTGCCAGCAGCCGGAGGGGGGCCTACGAGCAGTACTTC
.	TRBV20-1	.	TRBJ2-3	CSASGPDTQYF	TGCAGTGCTAGTGGGCCCGATACGCAGTATTTT
.	TRBV6-6	.	TRBJ1-1	CASLGGEAFF	TGTGCCAGTCTTGGTGGTGAAGCTTTCTTT
.	TRBV7-2	.	TRBJ1-1	CASSPSGVGYAFF	TGTGCCAGCAGCCCAAGTGGCGTGGGGTACGCTTTCTTT
.	TRBV30	.	TRBJ1-1	CAWGGSLMNTEAFF	TGTGCCTGGGGGGGGTCCCTTATGAACACTGAAGCTTTCTTT
TRBD1	TRBV7-2	.	TRBJ1-2	CASTPTGTTGYTF	TGTGCCAGCACCCCGACAGGGACAACTGGCTACACCTTC
.	TRBV9	.	TRBJ2-3	CASSVQVADTQYF	TGTGCCAGCAGCGTCCAGGTGGCAGATACGCAGTATTTT
TRBD2	TRBV19	.	TRBJ2-2	CASSRRLGSGTSHTGELFF	TGTGCCAGTAGTCGACGTTTGGGGTCCGGGACTAGCCACACCGGGGAGCTGTTTTTT